These T cell receptor beta chains were read from a single sample in a study of blood T cell repertoires in COVID-19. Method: immunoSEQ multiplex PCR; TCRdb's copy keeps in-frame clones and lacks some. The sample lists about 95,000 clones, approximately 84% occurring once. Sequenced sample: peripheral blood. The receptors derive from a man aged 80 or over with active or convalescent COVID-19. The CDR3 runs from the conserved cysteine through the conserved F or W. Fields, in order: V gene, J gene, clone size, D gene, CDR3 protein, CDR3 DNA. A D gene is named only where the DNA matches it firmly. Clone size is stated in some rows and not others, as once, few, many or a class when expanded.

V: TRBV9; J: TRBJ1-5; size: few; D: NA; CDR3: CDPRGTDQGFQPQHF; DNA: TGCGATCCTAGGGGGACCGACCAGGGGTTTCAGCCCCAGCATTTT
V: TRBV19; J: TRBJ2-7; size: NA; D: TRBD2; CDR3: CASSISASGGVYEQYF; DNA: TGTGCCAGTAGTATATCTGCTAGCGGGGGAGTCTACGAGCAGTACTTC
V: TRBV29-1; J: TRBJ2-7; size: NA; D: TRBD1; CDR3: CSVCRQGSSGEQYF; DNA: TGCAGCGTTTGCAGACAGGGGAGCAGCGGGGAGCAGTACTTC
V: TRBV5-6; J: TRBJ1-4; size: NA; D: NA; CDR3: CASSLPGENEKLFF; DNA: TGTGCCAGCAGCTTGCCAGGGGAGAATGAAAAACTGTTTTTT
V: TRBV9; J: TRBJ1-1; size: NA; D: NA; CDR3: CASSLGGGTEAFF; DNA: TGTGCCAGCAGTCTCGGGGGTGGCACTGAAGCTTTCTTT
V: TRBV15; J: TRBJ1-2; size: NA; D: TRBD1; CDR3: CATSRDPLTGAVYGYTF; DNA: TGTGCCACCAGCAGAGACCCCTTGACAGGGGCAGTCTATGGCTACACCTTC
V: TRBV6-5; J: TRBJ1-1; size: NA; D: TRBD1; CDR3: CASRITGVTEAFF; DNA: TGTGCCAGCAGAATTACAGGGGTCACTGAAGCTTTCTTT
V: TRBV27; J: TRBJ2-7; size: NA; D: NA; CDR3: CASTTDRSSYEQYF; DNA: TGTGCCAGCACTACGGACAGAAGCTCCTACGAGCAGTACTTC
V: TRBV12-3/TRBV12-4; J: TRBJ1-5; size: few; D: NA; CDR3: CASSLAGGQPQHF; DNA: TGTGCCAGCAGTTTAGCGGGCGGGCAGCCCCAGCATTTT
V: TRBV5-1; J: TRBJ2-1; size: NA; D: TRBD2; CDR3: CASSYTSGGLYNEQFF; DNA: TGCGCCAGCAGCTATACTAGCGGGGGCCTCTACAATGAGCAGTTCTTC
V: TRBV29-1; J: TRBJ1-1; size: NA; D: NA; CDR3: CSTRLHANTEAFF; DNA: TGCAGCACTAGACTCCACGCGAACACTGAAGCTTTCTTT
V: TRBV5-4; J: TRBJ2-1; size: NA; D: NA; CDR3: CASRGRQSSYNEQFF; DNA: TGTGCCAGCAGGGGCAGACAAAGCTCCTACAATGAGCAGTTCTTC
V: TRBV5-4; J: TRBJ1-2; size: NA; D: NA; CDR3: CASSLDRANYGYTF; DNA: TGTGCCAGCAGCTTGGACAGGGCCAACTATGGCTACACCTTC
V: TRBV4-3; J: TRBJ2-3; size: medium-sized; D: TRBD2; CDR3: CASSQELAGGTDTQYF; DNA: TGCGCCAGCAGCCAAGAACTAGCGGGGGGCACAGATACGCAGTATTTT
V: TRBV2; J: TRBJ1-5; size: NA; D: TRBD1; CDR3: CASSVGQGYQPQHF; DNA: TGTGCCAGCAGCGTGGGACAGGGTTATCAGCCCCAGCATTTT
V: TRBV5-1; J: TRBJ2-5; size: NA; D: TRBD2; CDR3: CASSKGLAGPYYQETQYF; DNA: TGCGCCAGCAGCAAGGGACTAGCGGGGCCGTATTACCAAGAGACCCAGTACTTC
V: TRBV28; J: TRBJ2-1; size: NA; D: TRBD2; CDR3: CASNPAGGFTGEQFF; DNA: TGTGCCAGCAACCCTGCGGGGGGCTTTACGGGTGAGCAGTTCTTC
V: TRBV29-1; J: TRBJ1-2; size: many; D: TRBD1; CDR3: CSVGLQGVGDGYTF; DNA: TGCAGCGTTGGCCTACAGGGGGTAGGAGATGGCTACACCTTC
V: TRBV11-2; J: TRBJ2-7; size: few; D: TRBD1; CDR3: CASSFSDRDEQYF; DNA: TGTGCCAGCAGCTTTTCGGACAGGGACGAGCAGTACTTC
V: TRBV20-1; J: TRBJ1-4; size: many; D: NA; CDR3: CSASVGFPNEKLFF; DNA: TGCAGTGCTAGTGTGGGCTTCCCAAATGAAAAACTGTTTTTT
V: TRBV19; J: TRBJ1-1; size: NA; D: NA; CDR3: CASSPVEGEAFF; DNA: TGTGCCAGTAGCCCGGTCGAGGGTGAAGCTTTCTTT
V: TRBV4-1; J: TRBJ1-3; size: NA; D: NA; CDR3: CASSQDEGHGQSSGNTIYF; DNA: TGCGCCAGCAGCCAAGATGAAGGGCACGGACAGAGCTCTGGAAACACCATATATTTT
V: TRBV9; J: TRBJ2-5; size: NA; D: TRBD2; CDR3: CASSAGLVKGETQYF; DNA: TGTGCCAGCAGCGCTGGACTAGTTAAAGGGGAGACCCAGTACTTC
V: TRBV4-1; J: TRBJ1-6; size: NA; D: TRBD1; CDR3: CASSQAPTGSSYNSPLHF; DNA: TGCGCCAGCAGCCAGGCTCCGACAGGGAGCTCCTATAATTCACCCCTCCACTTT
V: TRBV19; J: TRBJ1-5; size: NA; D: TRBD1; CDR3: CASSTEGAGQPQHF; DNA: TGTGCCAGTAGTACCGAGGGGGCGGGGCAGCCCCAGCATTTT
V: TRBV2; J: TRBJ2-2; size: medium-sized; D: TRBD2; CDR3: CASSRTSGAGELFF; DNA: TGTGCCAGCAGTAGGACTAGCGGGGCCGGGGAGCTGTTTTTT
V: TRBV7-2; J: TRBJ2-2; size: NA; D: NA; CDR3: CASSLGPRGGVRNTGELFF; DNA: TGTGCCAGCAGCTTAGGGCCCAGGGGCGGCGTCAGAAACACCGGGGAGCTGTTTTTT
V: TRBV11-2; J: TRBJ2-2; size: NA; D: TRBD2; CDR3: CASSPSGGAGTGELFF; DNA: TGTGCCAGCAGCCCTAGCGGGGGGGCCGGCACCGGGGAGCTGTTTTTT
V: TRBV10-3; J: TRBJ2-2; size: NA; D: TRBD1; CDR3: CAIRDRTGLDTGELFF; DNA: TGTGCCATCAGGGATAGGACAGGGTTGGACACCGGGGAGCTGTTTTTT
V: TRBV5-1; J: TRBJ2-5; size: NA; D: NA; CDR3: CASASRGIKETQYF; DNA: TGCGCCAGCGCGTCCCGGGGGATAAAAGAGACCCAGTACTTC
V: TRBV6-2/TRBV6-3; J: TRBJ2-3; size: NA; D: NA; CDR3: CASSFLRQPSTDTQYF; DNA: TGTGCCAGCAGTTTCCTACGACAGCCTAGCACAGATACGCAGTATTTT
V: TRBV9; J: TRBJ2-5; size: NA; D: NA; CDR3: CASSHPGWRYQETQYF; DNA: TGTGCCAGCAGCCACCCGGGGTGGAGATATCAAGAGACCCAGTACTTC
V: TRBV5-1; J: TRBJ1-4; size: NA; D: TRBD1; CDR3: CASSLLTGDAEKLFF; DNA: TGCGCCAGCAGCCTTTTGACAGGGGACGCGGAAAAACTGTTTTTT
V: TRBV5-8; J: TRBJ1-4; size: NA; D: TRBD1; CDR3: CASQDRGLMNEKLFF; DNA: TGTGCCAGCCAGGACAGGGGGCTAATGAATGAAAAACTGTTTTTT
V: TRBV7-8; J: TRBJ1-5; size: few; D: NA; CDR3: CASSPALLGASNQPQHF; DNA: TGTGCCAGCAGCCCAGCTTTATTAGGGGCGAGCAATCAGCCCCAGCATTTT
V: TRBV18; J: TRBJ2-1; size: NA; D: TRBD2; CDR3: CASSPQYSGGVYNEQFF; DNA: TGTGCCAGCTCACCCCAATATAGCGGGGGAGTCTACAATGAGCAGTTCTTC
V: TRBV6-1; J: TRBJ1-5; size: once; D: NA; CDR3: CASSEYSNQPQHF; DNA: TGTGCCAGCAGTGAGTATAGCAATCAGCCCCAGCATTTT
V: TRBV4-1; J: TRBJ2-2; size: NA; D: NA; CDR3: CASSRTMTETTNTGELFF; DNA: TGCGCCAGCAGCCGGACTATGACAGAGACTACGAACACCGGGGAGCTGTTTTTT
V: TRBV7-9; J: TRBJ1-2; size: NA; D: NA; CDR3: CASSLALPETGYGYTF; DNA: TGTGCCAGCAGCTTAGCGCTGCCAGAGACGGGGTATGGCTACACCTTC
V: TRBV4-3; J: TRBJ2-3; size: NA; D: NA; CDR3: CASSPGGTSTDTQYF; DNA: TGCGCCAGCAGCCCGGGGGGCACTAGCACAGATACGCAGTATTTT
V: TRBV28; J: TRBJ2-7; size: NA; D: TRBD1; CDR3: CASREQGAWEQYF; DNA: TGTGCCAGCAGGGAACAGGGGGCATGGGAGCAGTACTTC
V: TRBV2; J: TRBJ1-1; size: NA; D: NA; CDR3: CASSGRGGNTEAFF; DNA: TGTGCCAGCAGTGGGAGGGGGGGAAACACTGAAGCTTTCTTT
V: TRBV3-1/TRBV3-2; J: TRBJ2-1; size: NA; D: TRBD1; CDR3: CASSLRTGAHEQFF; DNA: TGTGCCAGCAGCCTCCGGACAGGGGCTCATGAGCAGTTCTTC
V: TRBV10-3; J: TRBJ1-2; size: NA; D: NA; CDR3: CAISVQTGRYGYTF; DNA: TGTGCCATCAGTGTTCAAACAGGGCGCTATGGCTACACCTTC
V: TRBV10-3; J: TRBJ2-3; size: NA; D: TRBD2; CDR3: CAITRTSGATDTQYF; DNA: TGTGCCATCACTCGGACTAGCGGGGCCACAGATACGCAGTATTTT
V: TRBV30; J: TRBJ2-7; size: NA; D: TRBD2; CDR3: CAWSGGGVHEQYF; DNA: TGTGCCTGGAGTGGGGGAGGGGTCCACGAGCAGTACTTC
V: TRBV5-1; J: TRBJ1-2; size: once; D: NA; CDR3: CASSLKVAAELMYGYTF; DNA: TGCGCCAGCAGCTTGAAGGTAGCGGCAGAGTTAATGTATGGCTACACCTTC
V: TRBV4-3; J: TRBJ2-1; size: NA; D: TRBD2; CDR3: CASSQERRGEQFF; DNA: TGCGCCAGCAGCCAAGAGAGGCGGGGGGAGCAGTTCTTC
V: TRBV25-1; J: TRBJ1-6; size: NA; D: NA; CDR3: CASSERYQGTGGDSPLHF; DNA: TGTGCCAGCAGTGAAAGGTATCAGGGCACCGGAGGGGATTCACCCCTCCACTTT
V: TRBV11-3; J: TRBJ2-2; size: once; D: NA; CDR3: CASSPAGTLNTGELFF; DNA: TGTGCCAGCAGCCCCGCAGGGACTCTCAACACCGGGGAGCTGTTTTTT
V: TRBV2; J: TRBJ1-2; size: NA; D: TRBD1; CDR3: CASSESVGRGLGYTF; DNA: TGTGCCAGCAGTGAATCGGTGGGCAGGGGGCTTGGCTACACCTTC
V: TRBV15; J: TRBJ1-2; size: NA; D: NA; CDR3: CATSRGTPGYGYTF; DNA: TGTGCCACCAGCAGAGGCACACCAGGATATGGCTACACCTTC
V: TRBV18; J: TRBJ2-2; size: NA; D: TRBD2; CDR3: CASSPTGGIDGELFF; DNA: TGTGCCAGCTCACCAACGGGGGGTATCGACGGGGAGCTGTTTTTT
V: TRBV4-3; J: TRBJ1-2; size: NA; D: NA; CDR3: CASSQDSGGGRGYGYTF; DNA: TGCGCCAGCAGCCAAGATTCTGGGGGGGGCCGGGGCTATGGCTACACCTTC